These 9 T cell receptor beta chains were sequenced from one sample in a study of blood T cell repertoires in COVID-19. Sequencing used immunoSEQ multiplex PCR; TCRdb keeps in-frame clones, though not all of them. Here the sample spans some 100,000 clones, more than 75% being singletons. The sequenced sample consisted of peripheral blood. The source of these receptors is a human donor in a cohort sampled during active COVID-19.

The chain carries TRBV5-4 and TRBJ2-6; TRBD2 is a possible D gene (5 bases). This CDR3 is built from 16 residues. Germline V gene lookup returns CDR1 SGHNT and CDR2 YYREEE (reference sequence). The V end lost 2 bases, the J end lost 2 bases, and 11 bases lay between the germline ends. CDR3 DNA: TGTGCCAGCAGCTTTAGTCGGGGAACTGGGGCCAACGTCCTGACTTTC. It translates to CASSFSRGTGANVLTF.

DNA for the CDR3: TGTGCCAGCAGACAGGGTAGCAATCAGCCCCAGCATTTT. Its translation is CASRQGSNQPQHF. The J gene is TRBJ1-5, the V gene TRBV25-1; the D gene is possibly TRBD1 (6 bases). V was pared by 6 bases and J by 0 bases, with 6 bases between. The CDR3 runs 13 residues. CDR1 and CDR2 (germline): MGHDK, SYGVNS.

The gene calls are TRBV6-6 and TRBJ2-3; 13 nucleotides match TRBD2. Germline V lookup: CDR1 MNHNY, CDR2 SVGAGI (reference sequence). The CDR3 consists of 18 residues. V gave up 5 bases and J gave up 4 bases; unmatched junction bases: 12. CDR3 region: CASSPLAGGLGWADTQYF. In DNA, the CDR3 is TGTGCCAGCAGTCCACTAGCGGGGGGGCTAGGTTGGGCAGATACGCAGTATTTT.

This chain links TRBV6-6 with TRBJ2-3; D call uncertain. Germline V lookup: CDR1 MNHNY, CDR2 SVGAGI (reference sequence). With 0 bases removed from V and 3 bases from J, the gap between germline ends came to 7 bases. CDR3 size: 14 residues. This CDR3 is CASSYSGSTDTQYF. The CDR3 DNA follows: TGTGCCAGCAGTTACTCGGGCTCGACAGATACGCAGTATTTT.

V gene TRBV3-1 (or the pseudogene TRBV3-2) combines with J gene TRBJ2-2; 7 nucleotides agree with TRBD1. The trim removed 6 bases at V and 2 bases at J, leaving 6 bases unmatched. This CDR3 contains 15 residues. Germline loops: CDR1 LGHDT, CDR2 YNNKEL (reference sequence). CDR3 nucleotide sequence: TGTGCCAGCAGACCATGGGACAGAAACACCGGGGAGCTGTTTTTT. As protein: CASRPWDRNTGELFF.

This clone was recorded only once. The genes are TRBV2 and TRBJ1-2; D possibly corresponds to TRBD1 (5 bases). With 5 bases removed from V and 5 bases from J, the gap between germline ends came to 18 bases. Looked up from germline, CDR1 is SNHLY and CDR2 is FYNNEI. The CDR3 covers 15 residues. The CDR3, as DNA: TGTGCCAGCAGTACCAGATCCAGGGCGGGATATGGCTACACCTTC. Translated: CASSTRSRAGYGYTF.

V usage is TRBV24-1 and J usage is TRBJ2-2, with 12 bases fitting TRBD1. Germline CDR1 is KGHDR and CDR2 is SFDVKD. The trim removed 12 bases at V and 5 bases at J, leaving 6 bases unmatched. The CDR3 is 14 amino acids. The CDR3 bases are TGTGCCGTGAAGGGACAGGGGGCAACCGGGGAGCTGTTTTTT. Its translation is CAVKGQGATGELFF.

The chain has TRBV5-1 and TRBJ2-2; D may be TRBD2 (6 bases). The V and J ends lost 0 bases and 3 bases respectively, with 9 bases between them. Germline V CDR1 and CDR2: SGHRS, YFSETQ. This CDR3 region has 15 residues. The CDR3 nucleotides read TGCGCCAGCAGCTTGGGCCAGCGGGACACCGGGGAGCTGTTTTTT. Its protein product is CASSLGQRDTGELFF. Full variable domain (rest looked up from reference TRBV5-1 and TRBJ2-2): KAGVTQTPRYLIKTRGQQVTLSCSPISGHRSVSWYQQTPGQGLQFLFEYFSETQRNKGNFPGRFSGRQFSNSRSEMNVSTLELGDSALYLCASSLGQRDTGELFFGEGSRLTVL.

The CDR3 DNA follows: TGTGCCAGCAGTTACCGTCATGGGAGCGGAATGACTGGAAACACCATATATTTT. This sequence encodes CASSYRHGSGMTGNTIYF. The gene calls are TRBV6-2 or TRBV6-3 and TRBJ1-3; D uncertain. Trimming pared 2 bases from V and 2 bases from J, leaving 19 bases between. This CDR3 comprises 18 residues. Germline lookup yields CDR1 MNHEY and CDR2 SVGEGT.